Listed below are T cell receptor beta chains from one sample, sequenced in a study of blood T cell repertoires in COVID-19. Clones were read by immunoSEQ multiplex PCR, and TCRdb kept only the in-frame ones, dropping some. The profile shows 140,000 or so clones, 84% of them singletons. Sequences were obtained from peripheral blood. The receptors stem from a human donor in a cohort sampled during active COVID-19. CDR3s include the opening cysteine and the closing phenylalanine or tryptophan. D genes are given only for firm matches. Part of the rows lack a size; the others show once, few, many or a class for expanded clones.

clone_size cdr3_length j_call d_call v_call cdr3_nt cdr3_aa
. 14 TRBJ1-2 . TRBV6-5 TGTGCCAGCAACCCCTCTGGGGGCGGCTATGGCTACACCTTC CASNPSGGGYGYTF
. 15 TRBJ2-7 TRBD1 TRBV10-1 TGCGCCAGCAGTGAACCTGGGACAGGGGTTTACGAGCAGTACTTC CASSEPGTGVYEQYF
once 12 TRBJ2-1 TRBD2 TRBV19 TGTGCCAGCGGACGGACTAGGGATGAGCAGTTCTTC CASGRTRDEQFF
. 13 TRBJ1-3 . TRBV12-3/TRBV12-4 TGTGCCAGTCGACAGAACTCTGGAAACACCATATATTTT CASRQNSGNTIYF
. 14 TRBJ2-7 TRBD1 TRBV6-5 TGTGCCAGCATGAGTCAGGGGGCATCGTACGAGCAGTACTTC CASMSQGASYEQYF
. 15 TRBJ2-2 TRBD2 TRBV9 TGTGCCAGCAGCCCCCAACTAGCGGGGGCCGGGGAGCTGTTTTTT CASSPQLAGAGELFF
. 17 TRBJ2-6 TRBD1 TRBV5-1 TGCGCCAGCAGGCCGGGACAGGGGGCGCCTGGGGCCAACGTCCTGACTTTC CASRPGQGAPGANVLTF
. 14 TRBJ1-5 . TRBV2 TGTGCCAGCAGGAGGACTTATAGCAATCAGCCCCAGCATTTT CASRRTYSNQPQHF
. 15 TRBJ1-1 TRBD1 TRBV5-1 TGCGCCAGCAGCTTGACGACAGGGCCGAACACTGAAGCTTTCTTT CASSLTTGPNTEAFF
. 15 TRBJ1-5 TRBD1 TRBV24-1 TGTGCCACCAGTGATACAGGGGGGGTTTTTCAGCCCCAGCATTTT CATSDTGGVFQPQHF
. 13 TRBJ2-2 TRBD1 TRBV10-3 TGTGCCATTGGGACAGGGGACACCGGGGAGCTGTTTTTT CAIGTGDTGELFF
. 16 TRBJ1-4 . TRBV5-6 TGTGCCAGCAGCTTTGGCCTCGCTGCAACTAATGAAAAACTGTTTTTT CASSFGLAATNEKLFF
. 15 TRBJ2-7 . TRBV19 TGTGCCAGTAGTATGGCGGACAGTAACACCTACGAGCAGTACTTC CASSMADSNTYEQYF
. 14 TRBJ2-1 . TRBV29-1 TGCAGCGTTGACCCGGGGAGCTCCTACAATGAGCAGTTCTTC CSVDPGSSYNEQFF
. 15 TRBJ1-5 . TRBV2 TGTGCCAGCAGTGAACAAGGGGTTGGCAATCAGCCCCAGCATTTT CASSEQGVGNQPQHF
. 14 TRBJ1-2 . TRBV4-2 TGTGCCAGCAGCCAAGGTGGGGGCGTCTATGGCTACACCTTC CASSQGGGVYGYTF
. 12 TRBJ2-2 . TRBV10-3 TGTGCCATCAGTGAAAATCTCGGGGAGCTGTTTTTT CAISENLGELFF
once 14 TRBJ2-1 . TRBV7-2 TGTGCCAGCAGCTTAATCGGCAGGGACAATGAGCAGTTCTTC CASSLIGRDNEQFF
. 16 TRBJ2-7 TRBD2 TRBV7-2 TGTGCCAGCAGTAAGTCGCGGCTAGCGGGGCTGTACGAGCAGTACTTC CASSKSRLAGLYEQYF
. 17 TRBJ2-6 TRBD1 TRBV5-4 TGTGCCAGCAGCTACGGACAGGGGGCGCTTGGGGCCAACGTCCTGACTTTC CASSYGQGALGANVLTF
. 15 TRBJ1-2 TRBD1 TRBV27 TGTGCCAGCAGTACCACCGGGACAGGCAATTATGGCTACACCTTC CASSTTGTGNYGYTF
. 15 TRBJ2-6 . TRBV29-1 TGCAGCGTAGAGAGTGCTAGCTCTGGGGCCAACGTCCTGACTTTC CSVESASSGANVLTF